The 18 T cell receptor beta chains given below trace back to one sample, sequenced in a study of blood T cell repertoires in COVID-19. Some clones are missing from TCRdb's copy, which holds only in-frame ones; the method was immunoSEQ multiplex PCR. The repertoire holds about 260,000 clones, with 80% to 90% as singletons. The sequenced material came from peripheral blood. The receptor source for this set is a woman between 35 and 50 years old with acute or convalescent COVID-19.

The CDR3 nucleotides read TGTGCCAGCAGTTTGGGACAGGAAGCTTTCTTT. This gives the protein CASSLGQEAFF. The chain couples TRBV12-3 or TRBV12-4 to TRBJ1-1; 7 bases agree with TRBD1. Unmatched junction bases numbered 0, after V lost 3 bases and J lost 8 bases. CDR3 size: 11 residues.

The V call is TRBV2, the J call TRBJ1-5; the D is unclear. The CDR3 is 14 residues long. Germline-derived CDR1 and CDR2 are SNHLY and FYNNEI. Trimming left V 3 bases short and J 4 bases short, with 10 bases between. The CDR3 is CASSEGRLNQPQHF. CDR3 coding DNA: TGTGCCAGCAGTGAGGGCAGGTTAAATCAGCCCCAGCATTTT.

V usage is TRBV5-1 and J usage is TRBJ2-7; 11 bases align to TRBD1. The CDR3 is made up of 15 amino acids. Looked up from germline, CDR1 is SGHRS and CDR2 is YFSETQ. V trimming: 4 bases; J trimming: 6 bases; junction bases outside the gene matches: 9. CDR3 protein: CASSQGAGQGGEQYV. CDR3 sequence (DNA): TGCGCCAGCAGCCAAGGCGCGGGACAGGGGGGCGAGCAGTACGTC.

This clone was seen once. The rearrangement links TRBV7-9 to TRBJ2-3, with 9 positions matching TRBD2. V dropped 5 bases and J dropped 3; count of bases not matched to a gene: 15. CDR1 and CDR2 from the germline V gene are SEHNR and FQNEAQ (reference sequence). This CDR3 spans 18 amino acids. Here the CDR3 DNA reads TGTGCCAGCAGCCAGTCAACGGCGGGGGGGATGAGGACAGATACGCAGTATTTT. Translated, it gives CASSQSTAGGMRTDTQYF.

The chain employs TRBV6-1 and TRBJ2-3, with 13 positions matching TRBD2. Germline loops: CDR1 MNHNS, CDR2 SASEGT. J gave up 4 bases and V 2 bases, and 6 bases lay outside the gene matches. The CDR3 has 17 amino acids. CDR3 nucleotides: TGTGCCAGCAGTGAATGGACTAGCGGGGGAATTGCAGATACGCAGTATTTT. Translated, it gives CASSEWTSGGIADTQYF.

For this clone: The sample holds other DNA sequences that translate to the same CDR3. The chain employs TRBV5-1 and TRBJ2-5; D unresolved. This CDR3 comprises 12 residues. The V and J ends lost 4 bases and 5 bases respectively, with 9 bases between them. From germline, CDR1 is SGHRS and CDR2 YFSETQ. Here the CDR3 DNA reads TGCGCCAGCAGCCGATCCGGGGAGACCCAGTACTTC. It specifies CASSRSGETQYF.

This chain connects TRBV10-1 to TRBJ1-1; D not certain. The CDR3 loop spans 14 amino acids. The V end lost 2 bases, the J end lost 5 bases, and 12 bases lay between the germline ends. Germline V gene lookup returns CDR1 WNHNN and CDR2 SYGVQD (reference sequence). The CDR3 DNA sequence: TGCGCCAGCAGTGAGGGCAGCGGGAGGACTGAAGCTTTCTTT. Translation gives CASSEGSGRTEAFF.

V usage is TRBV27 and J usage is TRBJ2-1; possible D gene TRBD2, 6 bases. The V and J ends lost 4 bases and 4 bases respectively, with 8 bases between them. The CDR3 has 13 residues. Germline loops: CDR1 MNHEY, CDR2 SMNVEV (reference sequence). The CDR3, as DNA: TGTGCCAGCAGTTACGGGGGTTACAATGAGCAGTTCTTC. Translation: CASSYGGYNEQFF.

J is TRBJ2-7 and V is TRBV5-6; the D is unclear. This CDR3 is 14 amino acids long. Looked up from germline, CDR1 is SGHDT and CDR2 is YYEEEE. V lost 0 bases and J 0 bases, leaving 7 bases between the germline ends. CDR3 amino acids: CASSLGTSSYEQYV. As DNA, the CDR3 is TGTGCCAGCAGCTTGGGCACCAGCTCCTACGAGCAGTACGTC.

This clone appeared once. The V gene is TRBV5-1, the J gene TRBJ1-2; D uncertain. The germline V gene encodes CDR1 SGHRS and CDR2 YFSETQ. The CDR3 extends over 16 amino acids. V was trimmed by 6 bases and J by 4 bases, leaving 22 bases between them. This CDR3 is CASMQEDKGRFYGYTF. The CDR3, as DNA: TGCGCCAGCATGCAGGAGGATAAAGGACGGTTCTATGGCTACACCTTC.

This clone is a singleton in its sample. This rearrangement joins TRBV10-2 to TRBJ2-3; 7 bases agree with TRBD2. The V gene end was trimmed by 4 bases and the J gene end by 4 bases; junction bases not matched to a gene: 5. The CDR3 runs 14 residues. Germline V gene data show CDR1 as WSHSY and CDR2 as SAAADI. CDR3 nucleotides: TGCGCCAGCAGTGTGATAGGGAGGGCAGATACGCAGTATTTT. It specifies CASSVIGRADTQYF.

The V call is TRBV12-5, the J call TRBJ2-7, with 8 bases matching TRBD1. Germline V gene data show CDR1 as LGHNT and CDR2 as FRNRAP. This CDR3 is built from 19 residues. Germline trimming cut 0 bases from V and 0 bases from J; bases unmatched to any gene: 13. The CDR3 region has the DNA TGTGCTAGTGGTTTGGTACTGGGACAGGTTCTTCATAGCTCCTACGAGCAGTACGTC. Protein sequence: CASGLVLGQVLHSSYEQYV.

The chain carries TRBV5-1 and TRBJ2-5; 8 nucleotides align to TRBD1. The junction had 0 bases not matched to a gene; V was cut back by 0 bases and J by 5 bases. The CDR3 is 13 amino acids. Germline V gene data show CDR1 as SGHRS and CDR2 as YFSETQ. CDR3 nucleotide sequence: TGCGCCAGCAGCTTGGGGGACAGGGAGACCCAGTACTTC. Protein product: CASSLGDRETQYF.

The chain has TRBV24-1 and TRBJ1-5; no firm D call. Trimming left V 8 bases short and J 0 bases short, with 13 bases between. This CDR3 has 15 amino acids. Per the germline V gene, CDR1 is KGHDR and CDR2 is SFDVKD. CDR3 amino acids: CATTKPPYSNQPQHF. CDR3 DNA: TGTGCCACCACCAAACCCCCCTATAGCAATCAGCCCCAGCATTTT.

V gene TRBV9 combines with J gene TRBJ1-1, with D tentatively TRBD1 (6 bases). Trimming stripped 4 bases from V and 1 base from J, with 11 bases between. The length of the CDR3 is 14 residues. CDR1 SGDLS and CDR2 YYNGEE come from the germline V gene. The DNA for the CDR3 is TGTGCCAGCAGCTTAGAACAGGGGAACACTGAAGCTTTCTTT. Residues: CASSLEQGNTEAFF. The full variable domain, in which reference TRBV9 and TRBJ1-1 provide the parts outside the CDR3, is DSGVTQTPKHLITATGQRVTLRCSPRSGDLSVYWYQQSLDQGLQFLIQYYNGEERAKGNILERFSAQQFPDLHSELNLSSLELGDSALYFCASSLEQGNTEAFFGQGTRLTVV.

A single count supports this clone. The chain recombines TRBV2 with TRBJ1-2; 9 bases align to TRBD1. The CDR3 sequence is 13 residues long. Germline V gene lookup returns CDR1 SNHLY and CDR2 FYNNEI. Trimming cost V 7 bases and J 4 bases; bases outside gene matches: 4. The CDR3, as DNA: TGTGCCAGCAAAGGGACAGGGACCTATGGCTACACCTTC. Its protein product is CASKGTGTYGYTF.

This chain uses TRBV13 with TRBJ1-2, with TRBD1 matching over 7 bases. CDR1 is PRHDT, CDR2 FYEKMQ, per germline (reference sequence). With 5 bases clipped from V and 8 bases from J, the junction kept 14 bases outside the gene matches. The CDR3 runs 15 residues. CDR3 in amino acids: CASSRGQPSLIGYTF. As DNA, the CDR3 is TGTGCCAGCAGCCGGGGACAGCCCTCCTTGATCGGCTACACCTTC. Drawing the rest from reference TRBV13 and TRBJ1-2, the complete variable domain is AAGVIQSPRHLIKEKRETATLKCYPIPRHDTVYWYQQGPGQDPQFLISFYEKMQSDKGSIPDRFSAQQFSDYHSELNMSSLELGDSALYFCASSRGQPSLIGYTFGSGTRLTVV.

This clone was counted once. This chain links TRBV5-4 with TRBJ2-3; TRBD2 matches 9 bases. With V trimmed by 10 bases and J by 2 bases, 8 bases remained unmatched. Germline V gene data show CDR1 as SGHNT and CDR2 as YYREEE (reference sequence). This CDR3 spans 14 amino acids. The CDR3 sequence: CAAGAGGLTDTQYF. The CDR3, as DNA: TGTGCCGCCGGAGCGGGGGGCCTCACAGATACGCAGTATTTT.